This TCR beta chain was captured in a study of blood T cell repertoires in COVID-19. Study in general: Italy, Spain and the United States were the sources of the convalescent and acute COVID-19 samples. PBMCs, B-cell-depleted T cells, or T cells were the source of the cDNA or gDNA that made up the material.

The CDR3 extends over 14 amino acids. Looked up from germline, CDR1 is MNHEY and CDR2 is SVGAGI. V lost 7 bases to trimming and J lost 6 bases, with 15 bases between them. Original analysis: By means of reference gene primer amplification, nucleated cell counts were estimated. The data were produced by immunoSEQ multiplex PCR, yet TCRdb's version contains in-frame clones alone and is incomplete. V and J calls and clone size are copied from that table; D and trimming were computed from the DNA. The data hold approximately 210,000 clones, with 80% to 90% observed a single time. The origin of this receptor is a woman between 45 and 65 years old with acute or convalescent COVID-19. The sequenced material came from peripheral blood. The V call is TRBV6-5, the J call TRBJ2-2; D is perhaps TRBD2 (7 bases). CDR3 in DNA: TGTGCCAGCATTAAAAGGGGGGGTCCCGGGGAGCTGTTTTTT. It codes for CASIKRGGPGELFF.